One sample yielded the 24 T cell receptor beta chains listed below, sequenced in a study of blood T cells in healthy people across ages. Using a J-beta primer mix together with a sample-barcoded 5' primer, a second PCR was run for roughly 7 to 12 cycles. TCRdb processed the 5' RACE reads anew with MiXCR; each CDR3 protein has one entry. The sample yields more than 650,000 distinct CDR3 sequences, approximately 55% seen once. The sequencing sample was made of blood. Source of these receptors: a man of 80 years or more in good health.

The chain is built from TRBV20-1 and TRBJ1-6, with D possibly being TRBD1 (6 bases). The CDR3 is made up of 14 amino acids. Germline V gives CDR1 DFQATT, CDR2 SNEGSKA (reference sequence). V lost 3 bases and J lost 4, with 10 bases in between. For the CDR3, the DNA is TGCAGTGCTAGCCGGACAGATTATAATTCACCCCTCCACTTT. Protein: CSASRTDYNSPLHF.

This clonotype has only a few counts. This chain connects TRBV25-1 to TRBJ2-3, with D possibly called TRBD1 or TRBD2 (5 bases each). The CDR3 runs to 13 residues. The V gene's germline CDR1 is MGHDK and CDR2 SYGVNS. Trimming took 8 bases from V and 2 from J, leaving 11 bases between them. The CDR3 nucleotides are TGTGCCAGCGGGGGATTTGTCACAGATACGCAGTATTTT. This gives the protein CASGGFVTDTQYF.

This sequence joins TRBV4-1 and TRBJ2-3; TRBD2 aligns across 10 bases. Germline CDR1 is MGHRA and CDR2 is YSYEKL. Germline trimming cut 5 bases from V and 14 bases from J; bases unmatched to any gene: 22. The CDR3 length is 17 residues. CDR3 nucleotide sequence: TGCGCCAGCAGCGCTCGACTAGCGGGTAGAGAGCACAGATACGCGTATTTT. Amino acid sequence: CASSARLAGREHRYAYF.

V usage is TRBV13 and J usage is TRBJ2-3; 10 nucleotides align to TRBD2. This CDR3 is 17 amino acids long. V dropped 0 bases and J dropped 14; count of bases not matched to a gene: 17. The germline V gene has CDR1 PRHDT and CDR2 FYEKMQ (reference sequence). The DNA for the CDR3 is TGTGCCAGCAGCTTAGGCCATCTAGCGGGGGCCCACAGATACGCGTATTTT. Encoded protein: CASSLGHLAGAHRYAYF.

The chain joins TRBV7-9 to TRBJ2-1; TRBD1 aligns across 7 bases. The V gene's germline CDR1 is SEHNR and CDR2 FQNEAQ (reference sequence). V dropped 5 bases and J dropped 7; count of bases not matched to a gene: 14. The CDR3 extends over 16 amino acids. The CDR3 sequence is CASSVIRTGGGNEQFF. The DNA for the CDR3 is TGTGCCAGCAGCGTTATAAGGACAGGCGGCGGGAATGAGCAGTTCTTC.

The V and J genes are TRBV15 and TRBJ2-3, with TRBD2 matching 8 bases. J lost 3 bases, V lost 3 bases, and 11 bases had no gene match. CDR3 length: 17 amino acids. Germline-derived CDR1 and CDR2 are LNHNV and YYDKDF (reference sequence). CDR3 sequence (DNA): TGTGCCACCAGCAGCTTCCCAGGACGGGGGGGAACAGATACGCAGTATTTT. It specifies CATSSFPGRGGTDTQYF. The full variable domain, its missing parts supplied by reference TRBV15 and TRBJ2-3, is DAMVIQNPRYQVTQFGKPVTLSCSQTLNHNVMYWYQQKSSQAPKLLFHYYDKDFNNEADTPDNFQSRRPNTSFCFLDIRSPGLGDTAMYLCATSSFPGRGGTDTQYFGPGTRLTVL.

The chain links TRBV21-1 to TRBJ1-5; the D segment call TRBD1 is taken from the table without a DNA check. TRBV21-1 is designated a pseudogene. This CDR3 region has 17 residues. This chain's CDR3 is CASSKVWGPSSNQPQHF. CDR3 in DNA: TGTGCCAGCAGCAAAGTCTGGGGACCCTCTAGCAATCAGCCCCAGCATTTT.

The chain carries TRBV20-1 and TRBJ1-2, with D tentatively TRBD1 (6 bases). The CDR3 has 13 residues. Germline V gene data show CDR1 as DFQATT and CDR2 as SNEGSKA (reference sequence). The DNA for the CDR3 is TGCAGCAAGTTCCGGACAGTCAACTATGGCTACACCTTC. Protein sequence: CSKFRTVNYGYTF.

This clonotype has ten or more counts. The rearrangement joins TRBV2 to TRBJ2-3; D is uncertain. V was pared by 4 bases and J by 6 bases, with 11 bases between. The CDR3 has 13 residues. The germline V gene encodes CDR1 SNHLY and CDR2 FYNNEI. CDR3 DNA: TGTGCCAGCAGTGGGATGGGATTCGATACGCAGTATTTT. Translated, it gives CASSGMGFDTQYF.

The chain recombines TRBV9 with TRBJ1-1, with 8 bases lining up with TRBD1. Losses at the gene ends were 0 bases for V and 5 bases for J; bases not matched to a gene: 6. This CDR3 has 15 residues. Germline CDR1 and CDR2: SGDLS and YYNGEE. CDR3 sequence (DNA): TGTGCCAGCAGCGTAGGTACAGGGGGATGGACTGAAGCTTTCTTT. Translated: CASSVGTGGWTEAFF.

The V call is TRBV4-1, the J call TRBJ2-7, with 11 bases lining up with TRBD2. The CDR3 sequence is 14 residues long. CDR1 is MGHRA and CDR2 is YSYEKL in the germline V gene. V lost 1 base, J lost 7 bases, and 3 bases stayed unmatched. CDR3 DNA: TGCGCCAGCAGCCAAGCGGGACTAGCGGTAGAGCAGTACTTC. Protein: CASSQAGLAVEQYF.

This chain links TRBV28 with TRBJ2-3; D possibly corresponds to TRBD2 (6 bases). The CDR3 contains 15 residues. In germline, CDR1 is MDHEN, CDR2 SYDVKM. Trimming pared 2 bases from V and 4 bases from J, leaving 13 bases between. CDR3 in amino acids: CASSLAGFQADTQYF. The CDR3 DNA reads TGTGCCAGCAGTTTAGCGGGGTTCCAAGCAGATACGCAGTATTTT.

There are a few counts of this clonotype. The rearrangement joins TRBV10-3 to TRBJ2-1; 8 positions match TRBD2. V gave up 6 bases and J gave up 8 bases; unmatched junction bases: 12. Germline V gives CDR1 ENHRY, CDR2 SYGVKD. The CDR3 extends over 15 amino acids. The CDR3 sequence: CAISLVASGLDEQFF. Here the CDR3 DNA reads TGTGCCATCAGCCTGGTGGCTAGCGGGTTGGATGAGCAGTTCTTC.

The chain is built from TRBV5-1 and TRBJ2-1; 8 bases fit TRBD2. The CDR3 length is 18 residues. The V gene's germline CDR1 is SGHRS and CDR2 YFSETQ. The V segment lost 0 bases and the J segment 7 bases; nucleotides outside the gene matches: 15. This CDR3 reads CASSLAGISAGGGNEQFF. In nucleotides, the CDR3 is TGCGCCAGCAGCTTGGCCGGAATTTCGGCGGGAGGTGGGAATGAGCAGTTCTTC.

The rearrangement joins TRBV6-1 to TRBJ1-1, with D unresolved. CDR1 and CDR2 from the germline V gene are MNHNS and SASEGT. The CDR3 runs to 13 residues. The germline V and J ends were trimmed by 7 bases and 1 base, with 10 bases remaining between them. The CDR3 sequence is CASNRATNTEAFF. DNA of the CDR3: TGTGCCAGCAACCGAGCCACGAACACTGAAGCTTTCTTT.

This clonotype occurred a few times. As DNA, the CDR3 is TGTGCCAGCAGCGTAAACGGGAGAACAGATACGCAGTATTTT. This sequence encodes CASSVNGRTDTQYF. This chain uses TRBV9 with TRBJ2-3; D might be TRBD2 (6 bases). The CDR3 is 14 residues long. Germline assignment: CDR1 SGDLS and CDR2 YYNGEE. Trimming pared 1 base from V and 3 bases from J, leaving 9 bases between.

This sequence joins TRBV11-2 and TRBJ2-3; the match to TRBD1 covers 9 bases. This CDR3 has 16 amino acids. CDR1 and CDR2 from the germline V gene are SGHAT and FQNNGV. J was trimmed by 5 bases and V by 5 bases; bases with no gene match: 11. CDR3 residues: CASSRGDRAPLDTQYF. CDR3 bases: TGTGCCAGCAGCCGCGGGGACAGGGCTCCCTTAGATACGCAGTATTTT.

This chain joins TRBV3-1 and TRBJ1-2, with D unresolved. V lost 0 bases and J lost 8, with 16 bases in between. The germline V gene encodes CDR1 LGHDT and CDR2 YNNKEL (reference sequence). The CDR3 has 15 residues. The CDR3 protein is CASSQEGLGRRGYTF. The CDR3, as DNA: TGTGCCAGCAGCCAAGAAGGGTTGGGCCGGAGGGGCTACACCTTC.

The chain carries TRBV20-1 and TRBJ2-1; tentatively, D is TRBD2 (7 bases). Germline CDR1 and CDR2: DFQATT and SNEGSKA (reference sequence). The length of the CDR3 is 17 residues. Deletions cut 3 bases from V and 5 bases from J, with 23 bases between. CDR3 in DNA: TGCAGTGCTAGTGGGGGTTTTACAGGGAGGGAGAACAATGAGCAGTTCTTC. It encodes CSASGGFTGRENNEQFF.

The V call is TRBV29-1, the J call TRBJ2-4; D ambiguous. This CDR3 is built from 13 residues. Germline CDR1 is SQVTM and CDR2 is ANQGSEA. V lost 6 bases to trimming and J lost 0 bases, with 9 bases between them. The CDR3 region is CSVVTVAKNIQYF. In nucleotides, the CDR3 is TGCAGCGTAGTTACAGTAGCCAAAAACATTCAGTACTTC.

This clonotype occurred once. The chain uses TRBV14 and TRBJ2-5, with unresolved D. The germline V gene has CDR1 SGHDN and CDR2 FVKESK. This CDR3 has 15 residues. V dropped 3 bases and J dropped 0 bases, with 11 bases sitting between them. CDR3 nucleotide sequence: TGTGCCAGCAGCCAGATGAAGTGGTACCAAGAGACCCAGTACTTC. Amino acids: CASSQMKWYQETQYF.

This clonotype was seen more than once but under ten times. The chain joins TRBV12-3 or TRBV12-4 to TRBJ2-1, with 10 bases matching TRBD2. The J segment lost 1 base and the V segment lost 6 bases, leaving 6 bases of the junction unmatched. This CDR3 region has 16 residues. CDR3 region: CASRRQTSGSYNEQFF. The CDR3 DNA reads TGTGCCAGCAGACGACAGACTAGCGGGTCCTACAATGAGCAGTTCTTC.

V usage is TRBV27 and J usage is TRBJ2-7; 15 positions match TRBD2. The germline gives CDR1 MNHEY, CDR2 SMNVEV (reference sequence). The J segment lost 3 bases and the V segment lost 2 bases, leaving 2 bases of the junction unmatched. The length of the CDR3 is 16 residues. CDR3 loop: CASSLRTSGRVYEQYF. The CDR3 DNA is TGTGCCAGCAGTTTAAGGACTAGCGGGAGGGTCTACGAGCAGTACTTC.

This clonotype was seen more than once but under ten times. This chain connects TRBV5-1 to TRBJ2-1; D ambiguous. CDR1 SGHRS and CDR2 YFSETQ come from the germline V gene. With 5 bases removed from V and 6 bases from J, the gap between germline ends came to 15 bases. The CDR3 loop spans 14 amino acids. CDR3 DNA sequence: TGCGCCAGCAGTGGAAGGTGGGAAGGCAATGAGCAGTTCTTC. It codes for CASSGRWEGNEQFF.